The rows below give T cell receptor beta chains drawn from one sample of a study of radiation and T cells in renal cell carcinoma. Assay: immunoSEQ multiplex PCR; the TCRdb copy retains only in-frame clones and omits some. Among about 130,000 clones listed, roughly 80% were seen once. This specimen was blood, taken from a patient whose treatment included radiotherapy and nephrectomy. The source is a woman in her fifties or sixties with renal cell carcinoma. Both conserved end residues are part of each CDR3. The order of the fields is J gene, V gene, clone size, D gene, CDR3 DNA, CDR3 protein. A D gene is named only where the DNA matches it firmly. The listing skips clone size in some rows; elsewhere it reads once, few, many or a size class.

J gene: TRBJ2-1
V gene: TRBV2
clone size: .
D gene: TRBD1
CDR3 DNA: TGTGCCAGCAGCCCCATGACAGGGGGTAACGAGCAGTTCTTC
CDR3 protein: CASSPMTGGNEQFF

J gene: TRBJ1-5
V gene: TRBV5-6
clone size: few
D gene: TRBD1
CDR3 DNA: TGTGCCAGCAGCTTGGCTGGTGGACAGGGTTTCAATCAGCCCCAGCATTTT
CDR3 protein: CASSLAGGQGFNQPQHF

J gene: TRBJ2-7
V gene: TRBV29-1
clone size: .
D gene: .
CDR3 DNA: TGCAGCGTTGCAGGGGGGACAGTATTCTCCTACGAGCAGTACTTC
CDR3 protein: CSVAGGTVFSYEQYF

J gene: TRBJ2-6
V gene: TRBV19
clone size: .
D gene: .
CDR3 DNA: TGTGCCAGTAGTGTACAGGGCACCCTACGCGCTGGGGCCAACGTCCTGACTTTC
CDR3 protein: CASSVQGTLRAGANVLTF

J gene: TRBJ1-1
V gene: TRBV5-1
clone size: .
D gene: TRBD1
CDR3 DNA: TGCGCCAGCAGCTCGGACAGGGGTGAAGCTTTCTTT
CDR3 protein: CASSSDRGEAFF

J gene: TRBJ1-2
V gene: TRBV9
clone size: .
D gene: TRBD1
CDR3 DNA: TGTGCCAGCAGCGAACCGGGACAGGGCACTAACTATGGCTACACCTTC
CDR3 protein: CASSEPGQGTNYGYTF

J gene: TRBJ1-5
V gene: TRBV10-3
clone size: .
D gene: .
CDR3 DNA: TGTGCCATCAGTGAATATAAGGATCAGCCCCAGCATTTT
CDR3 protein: CAISEYKDQPQHF

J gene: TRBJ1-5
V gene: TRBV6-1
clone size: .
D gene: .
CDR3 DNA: TGTGCCAGCAGTGACCGTTACGCAGTCCCATCTAGCAATCAGCCCCAGCATTTT
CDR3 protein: CASSDRYAVPSSNQPQHF

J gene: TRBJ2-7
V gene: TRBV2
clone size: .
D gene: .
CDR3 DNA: TGTGCCAGCAGTGTTCAGGTTAATAACGAGCAGTACTTC
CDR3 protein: CASSVQVNNEQYF

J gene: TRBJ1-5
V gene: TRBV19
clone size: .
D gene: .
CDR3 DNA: TGTGCCAGTAGTATAGGGAGCGACGGGAGCAATCAGCCCCAGCATTTT
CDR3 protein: CASSIGSDGSNQPQHF

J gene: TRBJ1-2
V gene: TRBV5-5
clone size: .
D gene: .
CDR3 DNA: TGTGCCAGCAGCTTGCGAACGGCTAACTATGGCTACACCTTC
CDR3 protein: CASSLRTANYGYTF

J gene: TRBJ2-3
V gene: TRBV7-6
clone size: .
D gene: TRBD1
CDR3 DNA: TGTGCCAGCAGCCAACGGACAGGGTCAGATACGCAGTATTTT
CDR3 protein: CASSQRTGSDTQYF

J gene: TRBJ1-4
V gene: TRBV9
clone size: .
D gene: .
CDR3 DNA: TGTGCCAGCAGCGTCACAGGGAACTCTAATGAAAAACTGTTTTTT
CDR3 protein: CASSVTGNSNEKLFF

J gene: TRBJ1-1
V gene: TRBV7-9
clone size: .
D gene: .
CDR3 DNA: TGTGCCAGCAGCTCTAGTGGGAACACTGAAGCTTTCTTT
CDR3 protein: CASSSSGNTEAFF

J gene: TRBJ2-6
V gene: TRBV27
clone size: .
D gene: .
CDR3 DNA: TGTGCCAGCAGTCGCAGACCCAGCTCTGGGGCCAACGTCCTGACTTTC
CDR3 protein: CASSRRPSSGANVLTF

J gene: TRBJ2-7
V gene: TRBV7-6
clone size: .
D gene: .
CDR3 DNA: TGTGCCAGCAGCCTACCCCCCTACGAGCAGTACTTC
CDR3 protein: CASSLPPYEQYF

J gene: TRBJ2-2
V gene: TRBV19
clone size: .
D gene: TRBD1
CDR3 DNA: TGTGCCAGTAGTATCACAGGGGTGAACACCGGGGAGCTGTTTTTT
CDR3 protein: CASSITGVNTGELFF